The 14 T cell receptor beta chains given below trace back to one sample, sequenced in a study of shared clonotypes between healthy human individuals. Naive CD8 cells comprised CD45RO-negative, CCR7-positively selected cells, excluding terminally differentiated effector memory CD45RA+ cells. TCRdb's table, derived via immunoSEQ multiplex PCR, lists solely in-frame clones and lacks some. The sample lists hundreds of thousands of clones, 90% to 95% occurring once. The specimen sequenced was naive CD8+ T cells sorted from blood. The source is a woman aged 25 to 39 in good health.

The CDR3 is CASSVGFYEQYF. The CDR3 bases are TGTGCCAGCAGTGTGGGGTTCTACGAGCAGTACTTC. V and J are TRBV2 and TRBJ2-5; D not certain. The DNA end lines up better with TRBJ2-7; the J call may be wrong. The CDR3 contains 12 residues. Per the germline V gene, CDR1 is SNHLY and CDR2 is FYNNEI.

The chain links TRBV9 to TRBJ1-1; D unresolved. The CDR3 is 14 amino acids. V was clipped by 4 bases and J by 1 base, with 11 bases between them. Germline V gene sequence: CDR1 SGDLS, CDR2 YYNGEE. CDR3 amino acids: CASSRTRRNTEAFF. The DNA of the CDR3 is TGTGCCAGCAGCAGAACCCGCAGGAACACTGAAGCTTTCTTT.

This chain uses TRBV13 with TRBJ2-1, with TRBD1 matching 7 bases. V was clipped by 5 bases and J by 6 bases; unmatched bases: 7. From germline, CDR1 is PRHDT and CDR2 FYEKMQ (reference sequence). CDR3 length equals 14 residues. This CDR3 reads CASSPDDRVNEQFF. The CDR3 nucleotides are TGTGCCAGCAGCCCCGACGACAGGGTCAATGAGCAGTTCTTC.

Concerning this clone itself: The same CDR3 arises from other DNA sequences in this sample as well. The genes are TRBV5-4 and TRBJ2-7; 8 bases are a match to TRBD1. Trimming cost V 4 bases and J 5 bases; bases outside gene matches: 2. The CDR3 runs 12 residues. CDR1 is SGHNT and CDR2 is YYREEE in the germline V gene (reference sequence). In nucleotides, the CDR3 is TGTGCCAGCAGCGGACAGGGCGACGAGCAGTACTTC. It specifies CASSGQGDEQYF.

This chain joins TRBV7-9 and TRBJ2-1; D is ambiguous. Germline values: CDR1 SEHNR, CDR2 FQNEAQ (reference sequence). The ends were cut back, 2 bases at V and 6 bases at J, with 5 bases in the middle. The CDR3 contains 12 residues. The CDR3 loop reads CASSLSVNEQFF. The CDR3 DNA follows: TGTGCCAGCAGCTTATCAGTCAATGAGCAGTTCTTC. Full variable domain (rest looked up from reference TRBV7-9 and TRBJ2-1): DTGVSQNPRHKITKRGQNVTFRCDPISEHNRLYWYRQTLGQGPEFLTYFQNEAQLEKSRLLSDRFSAERPKGSFSTLEIQRTEQGDSAMYLCASSLSVNEQFFGPGTRLTVL.

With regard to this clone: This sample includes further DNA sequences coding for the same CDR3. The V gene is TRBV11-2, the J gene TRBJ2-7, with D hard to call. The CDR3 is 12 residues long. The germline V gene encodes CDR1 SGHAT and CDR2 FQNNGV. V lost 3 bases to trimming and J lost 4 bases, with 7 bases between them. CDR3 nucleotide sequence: TGTGCCAGCAGCTTCGGCGGATACGAGCAGTACTTC. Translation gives CASSFGGYEQYF.

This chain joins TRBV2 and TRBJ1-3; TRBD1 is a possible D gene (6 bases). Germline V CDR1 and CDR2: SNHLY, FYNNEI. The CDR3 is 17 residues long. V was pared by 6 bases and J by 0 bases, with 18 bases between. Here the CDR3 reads CASRIWTDLASGNTIYF. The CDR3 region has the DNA TGTGCCAGCAGAATTTGGACAGACTTAGCCTCTGGAAACACCATATATTTT.

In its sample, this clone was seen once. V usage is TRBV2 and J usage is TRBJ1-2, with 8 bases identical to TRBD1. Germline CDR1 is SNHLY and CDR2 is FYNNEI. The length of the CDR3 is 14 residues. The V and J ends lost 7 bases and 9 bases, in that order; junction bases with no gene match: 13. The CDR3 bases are TGTGCCAGCACCACCGGGACAGGAGAATTTTGCTACACCTTC. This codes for CASTTGTGEFCYTF.

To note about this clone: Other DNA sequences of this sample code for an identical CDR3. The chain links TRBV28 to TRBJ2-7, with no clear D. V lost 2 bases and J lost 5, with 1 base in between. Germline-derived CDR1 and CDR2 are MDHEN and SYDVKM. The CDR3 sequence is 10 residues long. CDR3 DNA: TGTGCCAGCAGTTTAAACGAGCAGTACTTC. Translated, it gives CASSLNEQYF.

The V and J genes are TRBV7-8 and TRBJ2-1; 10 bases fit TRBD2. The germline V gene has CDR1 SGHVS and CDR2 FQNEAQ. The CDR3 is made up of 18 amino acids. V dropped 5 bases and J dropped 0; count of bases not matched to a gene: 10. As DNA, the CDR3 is TGTGCCAGCAGCCAAGGACTAGCGGATTCAAGCTCCTACAATGAGCAGTTCTTC. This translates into CASSQGLADSSSYNEQFF.

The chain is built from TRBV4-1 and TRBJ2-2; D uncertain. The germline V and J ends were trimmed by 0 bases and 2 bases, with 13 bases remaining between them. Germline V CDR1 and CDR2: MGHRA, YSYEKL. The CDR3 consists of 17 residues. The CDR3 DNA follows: TGCGCCAGCAGCCAAGAAGTCTTCACCCGAAACACCGGGGAGCTGTTTTTT. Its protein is CASSQEVFTRNTGELFF.

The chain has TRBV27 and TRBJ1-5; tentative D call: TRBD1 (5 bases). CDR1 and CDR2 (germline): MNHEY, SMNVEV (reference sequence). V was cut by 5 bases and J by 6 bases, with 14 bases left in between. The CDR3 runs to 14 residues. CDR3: CASSPGAGSQPQHF. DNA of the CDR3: TGTGCCAGCAGTCCAGGCGCAGGGAGTCAGCCCCAGCATTTT.

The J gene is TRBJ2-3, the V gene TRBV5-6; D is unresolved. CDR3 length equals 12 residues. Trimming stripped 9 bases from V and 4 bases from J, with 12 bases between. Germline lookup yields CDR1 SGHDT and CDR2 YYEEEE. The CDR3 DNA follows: TGTGCCATCCTGCCGCGTCCAGATACGCAGTATTTT. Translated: CAILPRPDTQYF.

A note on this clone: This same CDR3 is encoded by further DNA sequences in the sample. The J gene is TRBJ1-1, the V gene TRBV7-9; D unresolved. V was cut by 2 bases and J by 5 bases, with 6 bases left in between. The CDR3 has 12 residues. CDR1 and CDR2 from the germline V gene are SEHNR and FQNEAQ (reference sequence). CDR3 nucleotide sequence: TGTGCCAGCAGCTTAACCGGGACTGAAGCTTTCTTT. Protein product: CASSLTGTEAFF. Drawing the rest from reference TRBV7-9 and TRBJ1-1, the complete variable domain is DTGVSQNPRHKITKRGQNVTFRCDPISEHNRLYWYRQTLGQGPEFLTYFQNEAQLEKSRLLSDRFSAERPKGSFSTLEIQRTEQGDSAMYLCASSLTGTEAFFGQGTRLTVV.